The 8 T cell receptor beta chains in this list originate from one sample, sequenced in a study of Ad26.COV2.S vaccination and SARS-CoV-2 variants. Treatment reported: roughly 18 received Ad26.COV2.S at low or high dose, single or two shots; about 5 received placebo; per-sample allocation not given. Sampling took place 63 days after the first vaccine or placebo injection. Profiled with immunoSEQ multiplex PCR; TCRdb holds only in-frame clones, not every one. The sample lists fewer than 500,000 clones; over 75% were seen once. The sample was peripheral blood, taken in a trial of Ad26.COV2.S vaccine versus placebo. The source of these receptors is a person aged 18-65 years who received the Ad26.COV2.S COVID-19 vaccine or a placebo.

Only a few counts were recorded for this clone. The chain combines TRBV4-1 with TRBJ1-1; maybe TRBD1 (5 bases). Per the germline V gene, CDR1 is MGHRA and CDR2 is YSYEKL. V was trimmed by 0 bases and J by 4 bases, leaving 9 bases between them. CDR3 length: 14 amino acids. The CDR3 sequence: CASSQDDSPTEAFF. DNA of the CDR3: TGCGCCAGCAGCCAAGACGACAGTCCCACTGAAGCTTTCTTT.

The DNA for the CDR3 is TGTGCCAGCAGTTCGGGTCTTCTCTACGAGCAGTACTTC. Its translation: CASSSGLLYEQYF. V and J are TRBV12-3 or TRBV12-4 and TRBJ2-7; D is uncertain. CDR3 length: 13 residues. The V gene lost 4 bases and the J gene lost 3 bases, with 10 bases spanning the gap.

The V call is TRBV7-3, the J call TRBJ2-1; D gene ambiguous. The V gene's germline CDR1 is SGHTA and CDR2 FQGTGA. This CDR3 comprises 14 residues. Trimming took 3 bases from V and 0 from J, leaving 6 bases between them. Here the CDR3 reads CASSFSSSYNEQFF. CDR3 sequence (DNA): TGTGCCAGCAGCTTCTCGAGCTCCTACAATGAGCAGTTCTTC.

The V gene is TRBV12-3 or TRBV12-4, the J gene TRBJ1-2, with D possibly being TRBD1 (5 bases). V lost 8 bases and J lost 2, with 12 bases in between. The CDR3 is made up of 13 amino acids. The CDR3 DNA reads as TGTGCCAGCCTGACCGAGGGGAACTATGGCTACACCTTC. Protein product: CASLTEGNYGYTF.

The gene calls are TRBV18 and TRBJ2-5; no definite D call. Germline CDR1 is KGHSH and CDR2 is LQKENI. CDR3 length: 14 residues. V lost 0 bases and J lost 5, with 10 bases in between. In DNA, the CDR3 is TGTGCCAGCTCACCACCGAGGACCTGGGAGACCCAGTACTTC. Its translation is CASSPPRTWETQYF.

The rearrangement joins TRBV5-5 to TRBJ1-4; TRBD1 might be the D (6 bases). The CDR3 extends over 15 amino acids. The germline V and J ends were trimmed by 4 bases and 5 bases, with 15 bases remaining between them. Germline CDR1 is SGHKS and CDR2 is YYEKEE (reference sequence). CDR3: CASSPPGGPNEKLFF. The CDR3 bases are TGTGCCAGCAGCCCCCCCGGGGGGCCAAATGAAAAACTGTTTTTT.

This clone was observed a single time. The identical CDR3 is also encoded by other nucleotide sequences in the sample. The V and J genes are TRBV18 and TRBJ1-2; D uncertain. Germline loops: CDR1 KGHSH, CDR2 LQKENI. The CDR3 spans 14 residues. The germline V and J ends were trimmed by 0 bases and 2 bases, with 7 bases remaining between them. Written as DNA, the CDR3 is TGTGCCAGCTCACCACCAGGCGCGAACTATGGCTACACCTTC. This codes for CASSPPGANYGYTF.

The chain is built from TRBV5-4 and TRBJ2-5; TRBD2 matches 8 bases. The CDR3 is 15 residues long. The germline V gene encodes CDR1 SGHNT and CDR2 YYREEE (reference sequence). Trimming cost V 4 bases and J 2 bases; bases outside gene matches: 7. The CDR3 nucleotides are TGTGCCAGCAGCATCGGGACTAGTTCTCAAGAGACCCAGTACTTC. Its protein product is CASSIGTSSQETQYF.